This T cell receptor (beta chain) came from a study of Ad26.COV2.S vaccination and SARS-CoV-2 variants. For the study at large: Ad26.COV2.S given intramuscularly, once or twice 56 days apart.

Details on this clone: Its antigen is not known.

Treatment reported: some 20 received Ad26.COV2.S at low or high dose, single or two shots; 5 received placebo; per-sample allocation not given. The samples were gathered on day 63 after the first injection of vaccine or placebo. Ad26.COV2.S expressed prefusion-stabilized spike from the original Wuhan strain. The CDR3 contains 16 residues. Per germline, CDR1 ENHRY and CDR2 SYGVKD. V was cut by 10 bases and J by 0 bases, with 20 bases left in between. Method: immunoSEQ multiplex PCR; TCRdb's copy keeps in-frame clones and lacks some. The sample lists around 250,000 clones, 70% to 90% seen once, with just under 3% in the top ten. Points from the study as a whole: Non-spike TCR breadth was similar in vaccine and placebo recipients. Spike-specific TCR breadth ran higher among vaccine recipients than placebo recipients.

This clonotype was sampled from a person between 18 and 59 years old who received the Ad26.COV2.S COVID-19 vaccine or a placebo. The sample consisted of peripheral blood, taken in a trial of Ad26.COV2.S vaccine versus placebo. The rearrangement joins TRBV10-3 to TRBJ2-3; TRBD1 might be the D (6 bases). The CDR3 here is CATSPQGYTSTDTQYF. The CDR3 bases are TGTGCCACCTCCCCACAGGGCTATACTAGCACAGATACGCAGTATTTT.